The 7 T cell receptor beta chains reported below all come from one sample, sequenced in a study of cytomegalovirus exposure and HLA in healthy donors. The PCR ran on 60 Vbeta and 13 Jbeta primers. Clones were sequenced by immunoSEQ multiplex PCR, and TCRdb holds only the in-frame ones, with some missing. The listing contains 95,000 to 150,000 clones. Sequencing was carried out using PBMCs. These receptors came from a man aged 18 to 29 in good health and CMV-seronegative.

The chain is built from TRBV6-5 and TRBJ1-2, with D perhaps matching TRBD1 (5 bases). V was trimmed by 5 bases and J by 5 bases, leaving 15 bases between them. Germline CDR1 MNHEY, CDR2 SVGAGI. This CDR3 spans 14 amino acids. As DNA, the CDR3 is TGTGCCAGCAGTCAGCAGGGATATGGATATGGCTACACCTTC. Translating gives CASSQQGYGYGYTF.

The rearrangement uses TRBV27 and TRBJ2-7; no clear D. Germline V CDR1 and CDR2: MNHEY, SMNVEV (reference sequence). V was shortened by 8 bases and J by 0 bases, with 8 bases between the two germline ends. This CDR3 is built from 12 residues. The CDR3 nucleotides read TGTGCCAGCTTAGATAGCTCCTACGAGCAGTACTTC. Translating gives CASLDSSYEQYF.

The V and J genes are TRBV10-3 and TRBJ1-2, with D perhaps matching TRBD1 (5 bases). CDR3 length: 16 amino acids. Germline CDR1 ENHRY, CDR2 SYGVKD. Trimming left V 8 bases short and J 0 bases short, with 19 bases between. The CDR3 spells CAIPLKDSDSNYGYTF. The CDR3 bases are TGTGCCATCCCCCTAAAAGACAGCGACTCTAACTATGGCTACACCTTC.

The chain employs TRBV4-2 and TRBJ2-1; TRBD2 matches 13 bases. The CDR3 is 16 amino acids. The junction had 3 bases not matched to a gene; V was cut back by 1 base and J by 6 bases. Germline values: CDR1 LGHNA, CDR2 YNFKEQ. CDR3 protein: CASSQGLAGGFNEQFF. The CDR3 nucleotides are TGTGCCAGCAGCCAAGGACTAGCGGGAGGTTTCAATGAGCAGTTCTTC.

The rearrangement uses TRBV7-9 and TRBJ1-2; the match to TRBD1 covers 7 bases. V was pared by 1 base and J by 8 bases, with 10 bases of the junction left unmatched. Per the germline V gene, CDR1 is SEHNR and CDR2 is FQNEAQ (reference sequence). This CDR3 has 15 residues. As DNA, the CDR3 is TGTGCCAGCAGCTTAGAAGGGGGCCGAGCGGTCGGCTACACCTTC. It specifies CASSLEGGRAVGYTF.

This chain connects TRBV5-1 to TRBJ1-1; D possibly corresponds to TRBD1 (6 bases). The CDR3 has 14 amino acids. The V end lost 1 base, the J end lost 4 bases, and 11 bases lay between the germline ends. Germline CDR1 SGHRS, CDR2 YFSETQ. The CDR3 loop reads CASSLPDRTTEAFF. The CDR3 DNA follows: TGCGCCAGCAGCTTGCCAGACAGGACCACTGAAGCTTTCTTT.

The V call is TRBV19, the J call TRBJ2-3; D is possibly TRBD1 (6 bases). The CDR3 has 16 residues. Germline loops: CDR1 LNHDA, CDR2 SQIVND (reference sequence). With 10 bases removed from V and 1 base from J, the gap between germline ends came to 21 bases. The CDR3 here is CATSRRGGMGTDTQYF. The CDR3 bases are TGTGCCACCAGCCGCAGGGGTGGGATGGGCACAGATACGCAGTATTTT.